This TCR beta chain was found in a study of blood T cell repertoires in COVID-19. Turning to the study itself: T cells, B-cell-depleted T cells, or PBMCs provided the cDNA or gDNA that served as material.

In the authors' workflow: Reference gene primers were amplified, and this amplification served to estimate nucleated cell counts. Repertoires were generated with immunoSEQ multiplex PCR, while TCRdb's copy carries only in-frame clones and drops some. Clonal size and the V and J genes are those of that table, whereas D and trimming came from the DNA. The sample holds under 20,000 clones, around four fifths seen once. The V segment lost 0 bases and the J segment 6 bases; nucleotides outside the gene matches: 6. This CDR3 is 16 amino acids long. Germline assignment: CDR1 SGHRS and CDR2 YFSETQ. This chain uses TRBV5-1 with TRBJ2-1, with 10 bases lining up with TRBD2. The sample was peripheral blood. The sequence was collected from a man aged 60 to 75 with active or convalescent COVID-19. CDR3 in DNA: TGCGCCAGCAGCTTGGTCCCAGCGGGGGGGCTCAATGAGCAGTTCTTC. Translated: CASSLVPAGGLNEQFF. Full variable domain (missing parts from reference TRBV5-1 and TRBJ2-1): KAGVTQTPRYLIKTRGQQVTLSCSPISGHRSVSWYQQTPGQGLQFLFEYFSETQRNKGNFPGRFSGRQFSNSRSEMNVSTLELGDSALYLCASSLVPAGGLNEQFFGPGTRLTVL.